The next 20 T cell receptor beta chains were all read from a single sample in a study of cytomegalovirus exposure and HLA in healthy donors. It was with 60 Vbeta and 13 Jbeta primers that the PCR ran. Sequenced by immunoSEQ multiplex PCR; TCRdb stores in-frame clones only, minus some. The sample gives more than 150,000 clones, approximately 83% of which show up once; about 9.3% is in the top ten. What was sequenced was PBMCs. Receptors originate from a man aged 18 to 30 in good health and CMV-seropositive.

The chain has TRBV4-1 and TRBJ2-3; TRBD2 agrees at 9 bases. Germline-derived CDR1 and CDR2 are MGHRA and YSYEKL. The trim removed 2 bases at V and 4 bases at J, leaving 7 bases unmatched. This CDR3 has 16 amino acids. The CDR3 bases are TGCGCCAGCAGCCAACCCGCGGGACTAGCTTCAGATACGCAGTATTTT. It yields the protein CASSQPAGLASDTQYF.

The chain employs TRBV5-5 and TRBJ1-5, with D tentatively TRBD1 (6 bases). The CDR3 consists of 17 residues. CDR1 SGHKS and CDR2 YYEKEE come from the germline V gene (reference sequence). V was pared by 0 bases and J by 4 bases, with 17 bases between. CDR3 region: CASSLGIVRGKNQPQHF. The CDR3, as DNA: TGTGCCAGCAGCTTGGGTATTGTCAGGGGAAAAAATCAGCCCCAGCATTTT.

This clone came up a few times. This sequence joins TRBV19 and TRBJ2-2; D possibly corresponds to TRBD1 (6 bases). Germline values: CDR1 LNHDA, CDR2 SQIVND (reference sequence). The V and J ends lost 7 bases and 4 bases respectively, with 13 bases between them. The length of the CDR3 is 14 residues. The CDR3 nucleotides read TGTGCCAGTACAGGGGTGTTTGGCACCGGGGAGCTGTTTTTT. This sequence encodes CASTGVFGTGELFF.

The CDR3 sequence is CASHFGENTEAFF. The CDR3, as DNA: TGTGCCAGCCACTTCGGGGAGAACACTGAAGCTTTCTTT. The chain has TRBV7-9 and TRBJ1-1; no clear D gene. Trimming cost V 8 bases and J 1 base, with 11 bases left between them. Germline loops: CDR1 SEHNR, CDR2 FQNEAQ (reference sequence). The CDR3 contains 13 residues.

This clone was seen more than once but under ten times. The chain couples TRBV7-9 to TRBJ1-6; D is ambiguous. Germline lookup yields CDR1 SEHNR and CDR2 FQNEAQ (reference sequence). This CDR3 has 14 amino acids. V lost 5 bases to trimming and J lost 7 bases, with 12 bases between them. The CDR3 DNA is TGTGCCAGCAGCCAGGATGGAAGCAATTCACCCCTCCACTTT. It is translated as CASSQDGSNSPLHF. Supplemented by reference TRBV7-9 and TRBJ1-6, the full variable domain reads DTGVSQNPRHKITKRGQNVTFRCDPISEHNRLYWYRQTLGQGPEFLTYFQNEAQLEKSRLLSDRFSAERPKGSFSTLEIQRTEQGDSAMYLCASSQDGSNSPLHFGNGTRLTVT.

This chain joins TRBV6-1 and TRBJ2-4, with 10 bases aligning to TRBD1. J gave up 2 bases and V 3 bases, and 1 base lay outside the gene matches. Germline-derived CDR1 and CDR2 are MNHNS and SASEGT. This CDR3 contains 15 residues. The CDR3 loop is CASSEGQGTKNIQYF. CDR3 in DNA: TGTGCCAGCAGTGAGGGACAGGGGACCAAAAACATTCAGTACTTC.

Notes on this clone: This specimen includes other DNA sequences encoding the same CDR3. The chain is built from TRBV7-9 and TRBJ1-2, with D possibly being TRBD1 (6 bases). With 5 bases removed from V and 2 bases from J, the gap between germline ends came to 9 bases. The CDR3 covers 13 residues. The germline gives CDR1 SEHNR, CDR2 FQNEAQ (reference sequence). The CDR3 loop reads CASSLGQNYGYTF. In DNA, the CDR3 is TGTGCCAGCAGCCTCGGACAGAACTATGGCTACACCTTC. Filled out from reference TRBV7-9 and TRBJ1-2, the complete variable domain reads DTGVSQNPRHKITKRGQNVTFRCDPISEHNRLYWYRQTLGQGPEFLTYFQNEAQLEKSRLLSDRFSAERPKGSFSTLEIQRTEQGDSAMYLCASSLGQNYGYTFGSGTRLTVV.

V is TRBV7-9 and J is TRBJ2-5; TRBD2 is a possible D gene (6 bases). The CDR3 covers 16 residues. CDR1 and CDR2 (germline): SEHNR, FQNEAQ (reference sequence). V lost 4 bases and J 1 base, leaving 16 bases between the germline ends. DNA of the CDR3: TGTGCCAGCAGCTCCCGGGAGACAGCCACCCAAGAGACCCAGTACTTC. Protein product: CASSSRETATQETQYF. The variable domain in full, completed from reference TRBV7-9 and TRBJ2-5, reads DTGVSQNPRHKITKRGQNVTFRCDPISEHNRLYWYRQTLGQGPEFLTYFQNEAQLEKSRLLSDRFSAERPKGSFSTLEIQRTEQGDSAMYLCASSSRETATQETQYFGPGTRLLVL.

The chain's CDR3 is CASSQAVRDRGIHEQYF. The CDR3 DNA is TGCGCCAGCAGTCAAGCCGTCCGGGACAGGGGGATCCACGAGCAGTACTTC. This chain uses TRBV23-1 with TRBJ2-7, with 11 positions matching TRBD1. TRBV23-1 is an ORF for which the function is uncertain. The CDR3 is 17 residues long. V lost 2 bases, J lost 5 bases, and 11 bases stayed unmatched.

This clone was found a few times. The chain joins TRBV6-6 to TRBJ1-5; D possibly corresponds to TRBD1 (6 bases). The length of the CDR3 is 14 residues. Looked up from germline, CDR1 is MNHNY and CDR2 is SVGAGI (reference sequence). V was trimmed by 8 bases and J by 0 bases, leaving 11 bases between them. The CDR3 sequence is CASHRDGSNQPQHF. Here the CDR3 DNA reads TGTGCCAGCCACAGGGATGGTAGCAATCAGCCCCAGCATTTT.

This chain joins TRBV5-4 and TRBJ2-7, with D perhaps matching TRBD2 (6 bases). Germline lookup yields CDR1 SGHNT and CDR2 YYREEE (reference sequence). The V end lost 4 bases, the J end lost 6 bases, and 14 bases lay between the germline ends. The CDR3 has 13 amino acids. The CDR3 coding sequence is TGTGCCAGCAGCCGGGGCGGGGACGTCGAGCAGTACTTC. Translating it yields CASSRGGDVEQYF.

There are a few counts of this clone. The same CDR3 also results from other DNA sequences found in this sample. The rearrangement links TRBV6-5 to TRBJ1-6, with unresolved D. Germline V gene lookup returns CDR1 MNHEY and CDR2 SVGAGI. V was trimmed by 0 bases and J by 8 bases, leaving 5 bases between them. The CDR3 consists of 13 residues. As DNA, the CDR3 is TGTGCCAGCAGTTACTCCGGGGATTCACCCCTCCACTTT. It translates to CASSYSGDSPLHF.

The V gene is TRBV5-1, the J gene TRBJ1-1; D remains ambiguous. V lost 4 bases and J lost 4, with 17 bases in between. The CDR3 has 15 amino acids. Germline V gives CDR1 SGHRS, CDR2 YFSETQ. The CDR3 DNA is TGCGCCAGCAGCCCAACCCAGCAGGCGGGCACTGAAGCTTTCTTT. It yields the protein CASSPTQQAGTEAFF.

This chain links TRBV5-1 with TRBJ2-1, with 8 nucleotides matching TRBD2. J lost 6 bases, V lost 4 bases, and 12 bases had no gene match. The CDR3 consists of 16 residues. Germline V gene lookup returns CDR1 SGHRS and CDR2 YFSETQ. CDR3 sequence (DNA): TGCGCCAGCAGCGTTCTGGGCGGGGGGCTCCCCAATGAGCAGTTCTTC. This encodes CASSVLGGGLPNEQFF.

The chain carries TRBV5-4 and TRBJ1-3, with D possibly being TRBD1 (5 bases). This CDR3 spans 18 amino acids. V lost 4 bases, J lost 0 bases, and 20 bases lay in between. CDR1 is SGHNT and CDR2 is YYREEE in the germline V gene (reference sequence). The CDR3 sequence: CASSGTTPDSISGNTIYF. In DNA form, the CDR3 reads TGTGCCAGCAGCGGAACTACACCCGACAGCATCTCTGGAAACACCATATATTTT.

The DNA of the CDR3 is TGCGCCAGCAGCTTGGCCGACAGAGGTGAGCAGTTCTTC. Protein product: CASSLADRGEQFF. V usage is TRBV5-1 and J usage is TRBJ2-1, with a weak D call TRBD1 (5 bases). CDR3 length: 13 residues. V shed 0 bases and J shed 9 bases, with 10 bases lying between them. Germline V gene lookup returns CDR1 SGHRS and CDR2 YFSETQ.

This clone was seen more than once but under ten times. This chain uses TRBV10-3 with TRBJ1-1; D may be TRBD1 (5 bases). The CDR3 is 11 amino acids. CDR1 ENHRY and CDR2 SYGVKD come from the germline V gene. V gave up 8 bases and J gave up 8 bases, with 12 bases separating them. CDR3 sequence (DNA): TGTGCCATCGGTAGGGGTCCCGAAGCTTTCTTT. Residues: CAIGRGPEAFF.

The V and J genes are TRBV6-1 and TRBJ2-7, with D uncertain. V gave up 1 base and J gave up 0 bases, with 7 bases separating them. The V gene's germline CDR1 is MNHNS and CDR2 SASEGT. The CDR3 runs to 14 residues. The CDR3 region has the DNA TGTGCCAGCAGTGAAGGTCGGTTCTCCTACGAGCAGTACTTC. It translates to CASSEGRFSYEQYF.

The CDR3 here is CSVVGGNQETQYF. In DNA form, the CDR3 reads TGCAGCGTTGTCGGGGGGAACCAAGAGACCCAGTACTTC. The chain combines TRBV29-1 with TRBJ2-5; 7 positions agree with TRBD2. Germline trimming cut 4 bases from V and 0 bases from J; bases unmatched to any gene: 2. This CDR3 has 13 residues. The germline V gene encodes CDR1 SQVTM and CDR2 ANQGSEA. Complete variable domain (other parts from reference TRBV29-1 and TRBJ2-5): SAVISQKPSRDICQRGTSLTIQCQVDSQVTMMFWYRQQPGQSLTLIATANQGSEATYESGFVIDKFPISRPNLTFSTLTVSNMSPEDSSIYLCSVVGGNQETQYFGPGTRLLVL.

This clone was seen just once. Other DNA sequences from this sample encode an identical CDR3 as well. The chain links TRBV5-1 to TRBJ1-2, with 8 positions matching TRBD1. V lost 0 bases, J lost 5 bases, and 6 bases stayed unmatched. Germline CDR1 is SGHRS and CDR2 is YFSETQ. The CDR3 has 15 residues. The CDR3 loop reads CASSLAPGGDYGYTF. The CDR3 nucleotides read TGCGCCAGCAGCTTGGCCCCAGGGGGCGATTATGGCTACACCTTC.